This T cell receptor beta chain was profiled in a study of cytomegalovirus exposure and HLA in healthy donors. The PCR contained 60 Vbeta and 13 Jbeta primers. Repertoires were generated with immunoSEQ multiplex PCR, while TCRdb's copy carries only in-frame clones and drops some. Of some 170,000 clones detected, about 81% appear once; the ten largest clones hold 0.96%. The J segment lost 1 base and the V segment lost 6 bases, leaving 1 base of the junction unmatched. The V gene's germline CDR1 is KGHSH and CDR2 LQKENI. The CDR3 covers 14 residues. The TCR comes from a girl aged 2 to 10 in good health and CMV-seropositive. Material for sequencing was PBMCs. This chain connects TRBV18 to TRBJ1-1, with 11 bases that match TRBD1. CDR3 residues: CASSGQGGNTEAFF. Written as DNA, the CDR3 is TGTGCCAGCTCGGGACAGGGGGGGAACACTGAAGCTTTCTTT.